This entry features one T cell receptor beta chain sequence. Study donors comprised healthy, HIV-negative adults devoid of recent acute infection or vaccination. The donor cohort consisted entirely of Caucasian adults residing in Nashville, Tennessee. Trimming removed 6 bases from V and 4 bases from J, with 9 bases in between. The germline V gene encodes CDR1 LNHDA and CDR2 SQIVND (reference sequence). The CDR3 sequence is 13 residues long. For unsorted PBMC, around 280 ng DNA per replicate equaled tens of thousands of T cell genomes. Assay used: immunoSEQ multiplex PCR; TCRdb lists only in-frame clones, some missing. The table has 470,000 or so clones, 78% seen once; the top ten hold approximately 12%. The source of the sample is a study of shared clonotypes between healthy human individuals.

This receptor was obtained from a middle-aged woman in good health. Some clones in this sample may be carry-over from other donors' samples. Sequencing input: PBMCs. The chain carries TRBV19 and TRBJ2-2; D uncertain. In nucleotides, the CDR3 is TGTGCCAGTAGGGGGTTGGGCACCGGGGAGCTGTTTTTT. Amino acids: CASRGLGTGELFF.